Described below is a single TCR beta chain sequence and its context. What it recognizes is unknown. Measured with immunoSEQ multiplex PCR; TCRdb has only the in-frame clones, and not every one. The data show under 35,000 clones, with 80% to 90% seen just once and 6.6% held by the top ten. The data were obtained in a study of lymphopenia after photon versus proton radiotherapy. Whole-study findings and limits: A bigger post-nadir fall in TCR diversity correlated inversely with survival time in deceased patients. After lymphocyte nadir, photon-treated repertoires showed oligoclonal expansion, especially CD8+ Temra. Under photons, naive T cells and diversity fell while effector/memory populations rose. Authors raise, but do not show, better survival with proton therapy.

The V end was cut by 5 bases, the J end by 3 bases, with 10 bases between. The CDR3 has 14 amino acids. CDR1 SGHDN and CDR2 FVKESK come from the germline V gene. The chain is built from TRBV14 and TRBJ1-4, with D tentatively TRBD1 (6 bases). This sample comprised peripheral blood, obtained from a patient treated with proton-based radiotherapy. The sequence came from a woman between 65 and 79 years old with pancreatic cancer. Some clones in this sample may be carry-over from other donors' samples. CDR3 sequence: CASSKQGPNEKLFF. The DNA for the CDR3 is TGTGCCAGCAGCAAACAGGGCCCTAATGAAAAACTGTTTTTT.